Included here is one T cell receptor beta chain sequence, with context. This sample also contains other DNA sequences that code for the same CDR3. These data belong to a study of T cell responses to AZD1222 COVID-19 vaccine. Produced via immunoSEQ multiplex PCR; TCRdb's table is partial and in-frame only. Of 50,000 to 70,000 clones in the sample, 75% to 90% were seen once. The CDR3 extends over 14 amino acids. Trimming removed 4 bases from V and 2 bases from J; junction bases left unmatched: 5. Germline CDR1 reads SGHRS; CDR2 reads YFSETQ. The source was peripheral blood, collected on day 0 of MenACWY control vaccination. This TCR came from an adult in good health. The chain couples TRBV5-1 to TRBJ1-1; 7 nucleotides agree with TRBD1. The CDR3 coding sequence is TGCGCCAGCAGCAGGGGACAGCCCAACACTGAAGCTTTCTTT. Translating it yields CASSRGQPNTEAFF.